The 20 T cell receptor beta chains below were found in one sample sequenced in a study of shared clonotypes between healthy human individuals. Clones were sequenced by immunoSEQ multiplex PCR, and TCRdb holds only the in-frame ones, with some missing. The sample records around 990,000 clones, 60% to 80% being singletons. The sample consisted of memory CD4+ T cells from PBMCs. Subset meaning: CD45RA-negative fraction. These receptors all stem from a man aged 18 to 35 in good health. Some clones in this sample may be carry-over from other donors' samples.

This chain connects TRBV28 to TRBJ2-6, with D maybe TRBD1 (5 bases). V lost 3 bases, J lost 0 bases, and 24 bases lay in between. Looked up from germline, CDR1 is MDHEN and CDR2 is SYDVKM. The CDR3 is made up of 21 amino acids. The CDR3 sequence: CASSFSTASLSTHSGANVLTF. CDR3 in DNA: TGTGCCAGCAGTTTCTCGACAGCTTCCCTTTCAACCCACTCTGGGGCCAACGTCCTGACTTTC.

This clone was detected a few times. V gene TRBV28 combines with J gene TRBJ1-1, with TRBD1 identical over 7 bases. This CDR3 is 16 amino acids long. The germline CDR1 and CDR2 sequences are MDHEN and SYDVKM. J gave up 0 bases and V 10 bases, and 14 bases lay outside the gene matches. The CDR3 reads CATKGRGNHMNTEAFF. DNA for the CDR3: TGTGCCACCAAGGGCAGGGGGAACCATATGAACACTGAAGCTTTCTTT. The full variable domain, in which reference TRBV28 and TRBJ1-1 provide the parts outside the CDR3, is DVKVTQSSRYLVKRTGEKVFLECVQDMDHENMFWYRQDPGLGLRLIYFSYDVKMKEKGDIPEGYSVSREKKERFSLILESASTNQTSMYLCATKGRGNHMNTEAFFGQGTRLTVV.

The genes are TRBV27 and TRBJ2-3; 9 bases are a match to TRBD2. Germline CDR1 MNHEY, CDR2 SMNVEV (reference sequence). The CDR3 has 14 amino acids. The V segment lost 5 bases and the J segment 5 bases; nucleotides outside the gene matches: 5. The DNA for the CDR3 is TGTGCCAGCAGTCTAGCGGGATTTGTAGATACGCAGTATTTT. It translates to CASSLAGFVDTQYF.

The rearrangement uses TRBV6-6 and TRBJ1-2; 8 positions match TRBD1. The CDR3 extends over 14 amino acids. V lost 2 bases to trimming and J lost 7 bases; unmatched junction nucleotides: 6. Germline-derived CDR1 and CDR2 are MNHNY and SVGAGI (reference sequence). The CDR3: CASSYIQGARGYTF. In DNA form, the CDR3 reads TGTGCCAGCAGTTACATCCAGGGGGCGCGTGGCTACACCTTC.

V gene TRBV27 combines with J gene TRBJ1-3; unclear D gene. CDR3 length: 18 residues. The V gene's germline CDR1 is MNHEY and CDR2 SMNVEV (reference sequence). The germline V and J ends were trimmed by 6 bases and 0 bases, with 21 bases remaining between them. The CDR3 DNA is TGTGCCAGCAGCACCCCGGTTCGTACGAATGGCTCTGGAAACACCATATATTTT. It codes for CASSTPVRTNGSGNTIYF.

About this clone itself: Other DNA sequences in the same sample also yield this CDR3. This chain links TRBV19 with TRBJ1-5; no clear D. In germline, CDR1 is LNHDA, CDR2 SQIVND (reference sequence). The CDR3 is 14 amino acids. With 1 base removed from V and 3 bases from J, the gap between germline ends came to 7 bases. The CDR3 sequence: CASSIARDNQPQHF. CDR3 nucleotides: TGTGCCAGTAGTATAGCAAGGGACAATCAGCCCCAGCATTTT.

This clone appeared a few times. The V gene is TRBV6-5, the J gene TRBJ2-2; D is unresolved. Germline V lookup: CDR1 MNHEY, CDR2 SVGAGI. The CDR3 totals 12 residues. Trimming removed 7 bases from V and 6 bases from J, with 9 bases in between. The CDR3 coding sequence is TGTGCCAGCAAGTTTGCATCCGGGGAGCTGTTTTTT. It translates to CASKFASGELFF.

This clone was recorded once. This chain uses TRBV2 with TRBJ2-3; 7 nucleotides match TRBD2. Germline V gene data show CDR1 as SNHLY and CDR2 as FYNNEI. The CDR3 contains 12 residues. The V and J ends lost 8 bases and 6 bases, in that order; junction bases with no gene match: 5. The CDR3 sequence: CASALLADTQYF. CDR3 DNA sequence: TGTGCCAGCGCCCTACTAGCGGATACGCAGTATTTT.

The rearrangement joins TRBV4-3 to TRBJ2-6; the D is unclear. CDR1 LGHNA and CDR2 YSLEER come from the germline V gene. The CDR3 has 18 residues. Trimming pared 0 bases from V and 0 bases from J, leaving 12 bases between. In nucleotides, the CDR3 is TGCGCCAGCAGCCAAGATCTTAGCACGATCTCTGGGGCCAACGTCCTGACTTTC. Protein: CASSQDLSTISGANVLTF.

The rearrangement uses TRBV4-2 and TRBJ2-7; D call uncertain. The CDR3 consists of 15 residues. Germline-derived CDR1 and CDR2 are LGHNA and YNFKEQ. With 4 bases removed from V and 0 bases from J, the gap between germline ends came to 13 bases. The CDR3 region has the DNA TGTGCCAGCAGCCCGAGCCAAGGTAACTCCTACGAGCAGTACTTC. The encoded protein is CASSPSQGNSYEQYF.

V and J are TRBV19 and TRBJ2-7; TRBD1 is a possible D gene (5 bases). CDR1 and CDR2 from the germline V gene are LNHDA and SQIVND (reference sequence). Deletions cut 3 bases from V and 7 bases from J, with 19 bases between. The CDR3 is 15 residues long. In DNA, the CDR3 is TGTGCCAGTAGTATGTCAACAGGACCGCAGGGAGAGCAGTACTTC. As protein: CASSMSTGPQGEQYF.

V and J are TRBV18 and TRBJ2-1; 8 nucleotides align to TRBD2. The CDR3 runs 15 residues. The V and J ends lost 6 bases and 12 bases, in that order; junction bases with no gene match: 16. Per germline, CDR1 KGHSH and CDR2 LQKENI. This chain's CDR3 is CASSPTSSREAGQFF. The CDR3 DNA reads TGTGCCAGCTCGCCCACCTCATCGCGGGAGGCAGGGCAGTTCTTC.

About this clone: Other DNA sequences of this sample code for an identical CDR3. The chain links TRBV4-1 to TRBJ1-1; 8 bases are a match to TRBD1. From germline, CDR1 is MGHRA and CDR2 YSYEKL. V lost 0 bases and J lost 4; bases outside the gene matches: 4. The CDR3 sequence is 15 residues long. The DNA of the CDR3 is TGCGCCAGCAGCCAAGAAGACAGGGGTCGCACTGAAGCTTTCTTT. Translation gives CASSQEDRGRTEAFF.

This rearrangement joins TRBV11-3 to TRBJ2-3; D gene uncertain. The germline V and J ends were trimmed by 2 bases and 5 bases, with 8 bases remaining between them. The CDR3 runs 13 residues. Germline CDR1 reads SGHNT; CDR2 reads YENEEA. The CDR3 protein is CASSLHREDTQYF. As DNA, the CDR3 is TGTGCCAGCAGCTTACACCGTGAAGATACGCAGTATTTT.

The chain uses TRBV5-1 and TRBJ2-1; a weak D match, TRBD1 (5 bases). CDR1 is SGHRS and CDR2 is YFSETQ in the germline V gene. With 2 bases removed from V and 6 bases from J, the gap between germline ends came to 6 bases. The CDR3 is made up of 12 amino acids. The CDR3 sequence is CASSLTGNEQFF. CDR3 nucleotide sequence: TGCGCCAGCAGCTTAACAGGCAATGAGCAGTTCTTC.

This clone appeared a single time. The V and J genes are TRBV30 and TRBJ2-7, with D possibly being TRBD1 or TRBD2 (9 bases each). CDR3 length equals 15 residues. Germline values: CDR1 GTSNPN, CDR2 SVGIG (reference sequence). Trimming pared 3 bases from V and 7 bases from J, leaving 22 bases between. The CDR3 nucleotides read TGTGCCTGGAGGATTGCGGGGGGGACAGGGTCTGAGCAGTACTTC. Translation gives CAWRIAGGTGSEQYF.

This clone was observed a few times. The CDR3 protein is CASSLDPNTEAFF. As DNA, the CDR3 is TGTGCCAGCAGCCTCGATCCGAACACTGAAGCTTTCTTT. The V gene is TRBV7-3, the J gene TRBJ1-1; D not certain. With 5 bases removed from V and 1 base from J, the gap between germline ends came to 8 bases. The CDR3 sequence is 13 residues long. Looked up from germline, CDR1 is SGHTA and CDR2 is FQGTGA.

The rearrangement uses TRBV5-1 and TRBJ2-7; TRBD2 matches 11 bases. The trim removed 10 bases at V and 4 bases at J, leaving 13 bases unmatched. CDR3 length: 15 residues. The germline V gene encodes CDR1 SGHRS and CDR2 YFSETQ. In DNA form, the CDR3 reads TGCGCCCGGGCGCCACTAGCGGGAGTGGTATACGAGCAGTACTTC. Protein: CARAPLAGVVYEQYF.

CDR3 sequence: CASSQPGVHGYTF. DNA for the CDR3: TGTGCCAGCAGCCAACCAGGGGTCCATGGCTACACCTTC. The V gene is TRBV6-5, the J gene TRBJ1-2; TRBD1 might be the D (6 bases). Germline V gene data show CDR1 as MNHEY and CDR2 as SVGAGI. The CDR3 length is 13 residues. The V and J ends lost 6 bases and 6 bases respectively, with 14 bases between them.

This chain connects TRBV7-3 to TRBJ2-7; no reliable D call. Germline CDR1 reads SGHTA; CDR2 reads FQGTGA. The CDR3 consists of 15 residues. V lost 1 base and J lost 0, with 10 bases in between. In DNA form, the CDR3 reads TGTGCCAGCAGCTTAAGAGGTGGGCCCTCCTACGAGCAGTACTTC. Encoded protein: CASSLRGGPSYEQYF.